Listed here are 10 T cell receptor beta chains from one sample, sequenced in a study of CD8+ T cells in alopecia areata. Extracted RNA was reverse transcribed into cDNA, the sequencing template. Here immunoSEQ multiplex PCR was the method, and the copy in TCRdb shows in-frame clones only, minus some. The table lists roughly 250,000 clones, 60% of them singletons. The treatment: oral pan-JAK inhibitor, 5-10 mg twice daily. The specimen was CD4+ T cells sorted from blood, collected between weeks 51 and 52, from a patient treated with tofacitinib. Every receptor here comes from a human donor with alopecia areata.

The V call is TRBV7-9, the J call TRBJ2-1; no reliable D call. V gave up 2 bases and J gave up 5 bases, with 7 bases separating them. Germline V gene lookup returns CDR1 SEHNR and CDR2 FQNEAQ (reference sequence). The CDR3 runs 13 residues. The DNA for the CDR3 is TGTGCCAGCAGCTTATCAGGAGACAATGAGCAGTTCTTC. Protein sequence: CASSLSGDNEQFF.

This clone was recorded a few times. The chain has TRBV5-1 and TRBJ2-3; D may be TRBD1 (5 bases). CDR3 length: 13 amino acids. Germline V CDR1 and CDR2: SGHRS, YFSETQ. Trimming removed 2 bases at V and 5 bases at J, with 9 bases between. CDR3 sequence reads: CASSFTGGDTQYF. The CDR3 DNA sequence: TGCGCCAGCAGCTTTACAGGCGGAGATACGCAGTATTTT.

This chain links TRBV29-1 with TRBJ1-1, with D unclear. Germline assignment: CDR1 SQVTM and CDR2 ANQGSEA. The CDR3 contains 14 residues. V lost 7 bases and J lost 0, with 15 bases in between. The CDR3 nucleotides are TGCAGCGCCAGCCCGCAGATGGTGAACACTGAAGCTTTCTTT. The encoded protein is CSASPQMVNTEAFF.

CDR3 protein: CASSTPGQGNSPLHF. In DNA form, the CDR3 reads TGTGCCAGCAGTACACCGGGACAGGGGAATTCACCCCTCCACTTT. The chain employs TRBV6-1 and TRBJ1-6, with 10 bases aligning to TRBD1. Germline trimming cut 5 bases from V and 7 bases from J; bases unmatched to any gene: 5. Per germline, CDR1 MNHNS and CDR2 SASEGT. The CDR3 sequence is 15 residues long.

The chain couples TRBV2 to TRBJ1-5, with unresolved D. CDR1 is SNHLY and CDR2 is FYNNEI in the germline V gene. The CDR3 spans 13 residues. V lost 5 bases and J lost 4, with 9 bases in between. For the CDR3, the DNA is TGTGCCAGCAGTCCCAGGCAGAATCAGCCCCAGCATTTT. It is translated as CASSPRQNQPQHF.

The rearrangement links TRBV15 to TRBJ1-1; no definite D call. The CDR3 runs 14 residues. Per germline, CDR1 LNHNV and CDR2 YYDKDF (reference sequence). Trimming stripped 3 bases from V and 5 bases from J, with 13 bases between. CDR3 bases: TGTGCCACCAGCAGTGGGGAGGGCGAAACTGAAGCTTTCTTT. This sequence encodes CATSSGEGETEAFF. The full variable domain, its missing parts supplied by reference TRBV15 and TRBJ1-1, is DAMVIQNPRYQVTQFGKPVTLSCSQTLNHNVMYWYQQKSSQAPKLLFHYYDKDFNNEADTPDNFQSRRPNTSFCFLDIRSPGLGDTAMYLCATSSGEGETEAFFGQGTRLTVV.

J is TRBJ2-2 and V is TRBV4-2, with 12 bases that match TRBD2. V lost 0 bases, J lost 0 bases, and 2 bases stayed unmatched. The germline gives CDR1 LGHNA, CDR2 YNFKEQ. The CDR3 is made up of 18 amino acids. In DNA form, the CDR3 reads TGTGCCAGCAGCCAAGAGGGGACTAGCGGGCCGAACACCGGGGAGCTGTTTTTT. Translation gives CASSQEGTSGPNTGELFF.

Only one count was recorded for this clone. J is TRBJ1-1 and V is TRBV27; unclear D gene. The CDR3 is 11 amino acids. Germline-derived CDR1 and CDR2 are MNHEY and SMNVEV (reference sequence). Trimming removed 10 bases from V and 1 base from J, with 7 bases in between. The CDR3 loop reads CATIENTEAFF. The CDR3, as DNA: TGTGCCACCATCGAGAACACTGAAGCTTTCTTT.

This clone came up once. V gene TRBV9 combines with J gene TRBJ2-6; possible D gene TRBD1, 5 bases. CDR1 is SGDLS, CDR2 YYNGEE, per germline. This CDR3 has 15 residues. V was cut by 4 bases and J by 1 base, with 9 bases left in between. CDR3 in DNA: TGTGCCAGCAGCTCAGCAGGGTCTGGGGCCAACGTCCTGACTTTC. It encodes CASSSAGSGANVLTF.

The gene calls are TRBV29-1 and TRBJ2-1; a possible D gene is TRBD2 (7 bases). V was pared by 1 base and J by 9 bases, with 16 bases between. Per the germline V gene, CDR1 is SQVTM and CDR2 is ANQGSEA. The CDR3 contains 14 residues. The CDR3 spells CSVEVWGAGVEQFF. The CDR3 bases are TGCAGCGTTGAAGTTTGGGGGGCGGGGGTTGAGCAGTTCTTC.